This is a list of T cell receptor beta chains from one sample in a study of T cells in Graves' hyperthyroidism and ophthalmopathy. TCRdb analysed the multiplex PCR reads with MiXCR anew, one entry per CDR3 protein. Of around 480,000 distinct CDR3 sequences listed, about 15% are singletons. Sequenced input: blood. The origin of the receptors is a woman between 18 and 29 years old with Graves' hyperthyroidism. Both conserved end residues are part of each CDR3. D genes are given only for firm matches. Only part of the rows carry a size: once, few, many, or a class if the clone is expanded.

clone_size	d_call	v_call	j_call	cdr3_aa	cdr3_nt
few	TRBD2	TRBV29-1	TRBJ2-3	CSVASGSSADTQYF	TGCAGCGTTGCTAGCGGGAGTTCGGCAGATACGCAGTATTTT
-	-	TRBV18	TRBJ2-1	CASTTQGYNEQFF	TGTGCCAGCACAACACAGGGCTACAATGAGCAGTTCTTC
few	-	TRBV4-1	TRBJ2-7	CASSEGRSKQYF	TGCGCCAGCAGCGAGGGACGAAGCAAGCAGTACTTC
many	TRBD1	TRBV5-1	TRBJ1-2	CASSLAGDSSYGYTF	TGCGCCAGCAGCTTGGCCGGGGACAGTAGCTATGGCTACACCTTC
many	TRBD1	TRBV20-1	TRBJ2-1	CSARAGTGYELEQFF	TGCAGTGCTAGGGCCGGGACAGGGTATGAACTTGAGCAGTTCTTC
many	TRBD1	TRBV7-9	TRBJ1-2	CASSSGQDYGYTF	TGTGCCAGCAGCTCCGGACAGGATTATGGCTACACCTTC
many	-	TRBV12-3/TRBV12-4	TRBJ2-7	CASRRTGSRYEQYF	TGTGCCAGCAGAAGGACGGGCTCCCGGTACGAGCAGTACTTC
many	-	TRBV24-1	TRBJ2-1	CATSGGSRSYNEQFF	TGTGCCACCAGTGGGGGGAGTCGTTCCTACAATGAGCAGTTCTTC
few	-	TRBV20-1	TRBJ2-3	CSARWGGTSTDTQYF	TGCAGTGCTAGGTGGGGTGGGACCAGCACAGATACGCAGTATTTT
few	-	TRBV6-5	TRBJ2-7	CASSYSTPMQYYEQYF	TGTGCCAGCAGTTACTCCACCCCTATGCAGTACTACGAGCAGTACTTC